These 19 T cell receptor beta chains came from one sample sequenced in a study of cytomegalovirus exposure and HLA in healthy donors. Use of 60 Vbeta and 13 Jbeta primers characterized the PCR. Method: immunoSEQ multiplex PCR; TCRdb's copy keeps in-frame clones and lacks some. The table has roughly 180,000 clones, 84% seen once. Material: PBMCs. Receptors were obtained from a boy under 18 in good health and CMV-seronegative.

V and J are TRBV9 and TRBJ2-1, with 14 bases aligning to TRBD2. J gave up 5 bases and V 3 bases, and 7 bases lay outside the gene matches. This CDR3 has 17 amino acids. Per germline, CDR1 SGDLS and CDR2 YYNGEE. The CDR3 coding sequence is TGTGCCAGCAGCGCCAGACTAGCGGGAGGGGACGACAATGAGCAGTTCTTC. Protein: CASSARLAGGDDNEQFF.

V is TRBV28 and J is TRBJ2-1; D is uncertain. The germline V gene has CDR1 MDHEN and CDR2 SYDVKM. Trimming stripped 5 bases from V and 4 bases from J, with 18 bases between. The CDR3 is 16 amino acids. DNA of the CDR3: TGTGCCAGCAGTACAAGACTGGTGCGTGAATACAATGAGCAGTTCTTC. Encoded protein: CASSTRLVREYNEQFF.

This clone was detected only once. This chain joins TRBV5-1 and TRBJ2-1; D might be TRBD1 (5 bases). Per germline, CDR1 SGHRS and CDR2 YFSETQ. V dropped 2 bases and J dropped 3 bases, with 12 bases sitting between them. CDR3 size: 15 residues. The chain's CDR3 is CASSLPDTGYNEQFF. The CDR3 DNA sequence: TGCGCCAGCAGCTTACCGGACACGGGCTACAATGAGCAGTTCTTC.

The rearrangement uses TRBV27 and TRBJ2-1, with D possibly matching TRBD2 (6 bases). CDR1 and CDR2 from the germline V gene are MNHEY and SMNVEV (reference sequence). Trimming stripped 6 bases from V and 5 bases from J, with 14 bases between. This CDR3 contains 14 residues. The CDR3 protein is CASSPARRDNEQFF. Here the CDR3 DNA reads TGTGCCAGCAGCCCGGCCAGGAGGGACAATGAGCAGTTCTTC.

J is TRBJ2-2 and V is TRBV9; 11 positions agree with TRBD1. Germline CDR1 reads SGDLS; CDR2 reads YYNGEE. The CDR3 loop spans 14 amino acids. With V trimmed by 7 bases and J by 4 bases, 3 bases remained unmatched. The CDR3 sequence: CASAGTGGTGELFF. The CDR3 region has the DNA TGTGCCAGCGCCGGGACAGGGGGCACCGGGGAGCTGTTTTTT.

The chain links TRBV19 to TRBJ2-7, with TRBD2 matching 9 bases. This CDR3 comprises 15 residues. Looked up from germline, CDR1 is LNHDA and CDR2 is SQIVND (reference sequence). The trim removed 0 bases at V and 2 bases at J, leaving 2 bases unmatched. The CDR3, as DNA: TGTGCCAGTAGTATAGATAGCGGGAGTACCTACGAGCAGTACTTC. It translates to CASSIDSGSTYEQYF.

In DNA, the CDR3 is TGTGCCTCGACAGTTAACACTGAAGCTTTCTTT. Protein sequence: CASTVNTEAFF. The genes are TRBV30 and TRBJ1-1; possible D gene TRBD1, 5 bases. CDR3 length equals 11 residues. Trimming removed 7 bases from V and 2 bases from J, with 8 bases in between. CDR1 GTSNPN and CDR2 SVGIG come from the germline V gene (reference sequence).

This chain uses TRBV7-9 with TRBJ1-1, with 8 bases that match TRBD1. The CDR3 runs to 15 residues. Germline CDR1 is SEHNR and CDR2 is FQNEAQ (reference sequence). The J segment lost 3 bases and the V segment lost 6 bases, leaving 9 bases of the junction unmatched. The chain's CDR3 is CASSTGGAMDTEAFF. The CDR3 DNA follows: TGTGCCAGCAGTACAGGGGGTGCTATGGACACTGAAGCTTTCTTT.

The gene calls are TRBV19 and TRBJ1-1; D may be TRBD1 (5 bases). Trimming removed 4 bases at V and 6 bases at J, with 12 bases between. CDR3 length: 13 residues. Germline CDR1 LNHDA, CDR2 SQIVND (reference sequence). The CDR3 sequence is CASSNLGLSEAFF. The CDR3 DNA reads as TGTGCCAGTAGTAATCTGGGACTCTCTGAAGCTTTCTTT. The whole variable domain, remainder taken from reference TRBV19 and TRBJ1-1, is DGGITQSPKYLFRKEGQNVTLSCEQNLNHDAMYWYRQDPGQGLRLIYYSQIVNDFQKGDIAEGYSVSREKKESFPLTVTSAQKNPTAFYLCASSNLGLSEAFFGQGTRLTVV.

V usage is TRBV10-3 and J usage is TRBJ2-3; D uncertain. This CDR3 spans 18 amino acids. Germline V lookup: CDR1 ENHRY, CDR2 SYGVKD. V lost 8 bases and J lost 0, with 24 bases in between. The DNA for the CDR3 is TGTGCCATCCGCAGGCTACATCGGATGTCAACTAGCACAGATACGCAGTATTTT. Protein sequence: CAIRRLHRMSTSTDTQYF.

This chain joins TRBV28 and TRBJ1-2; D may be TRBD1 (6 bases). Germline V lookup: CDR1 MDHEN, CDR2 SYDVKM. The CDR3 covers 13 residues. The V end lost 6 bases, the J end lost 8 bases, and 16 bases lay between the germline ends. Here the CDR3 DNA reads TGTGCCAGCAGGGAGGGGGGGGGTGGGGGCTACACCTTC. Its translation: CASREGGGGGYTF.

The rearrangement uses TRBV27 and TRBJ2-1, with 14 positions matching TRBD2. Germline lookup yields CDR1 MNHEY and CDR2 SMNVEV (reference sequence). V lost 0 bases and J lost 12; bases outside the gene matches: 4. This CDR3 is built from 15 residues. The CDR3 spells CASSLSGGTSGRQFF. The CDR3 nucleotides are TGTGCCAGCAGTTTATCGGGCGGGACTAGCGGGAGGCAGTTCTTC.

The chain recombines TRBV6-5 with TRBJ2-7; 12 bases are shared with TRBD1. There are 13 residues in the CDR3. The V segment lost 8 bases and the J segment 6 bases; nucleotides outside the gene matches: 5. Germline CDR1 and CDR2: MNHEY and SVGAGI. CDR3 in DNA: TGTGCCAGCGCCCGGGACAGGGGGCGCGAGCAGTACTTC. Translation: CASARDRGREQYF.

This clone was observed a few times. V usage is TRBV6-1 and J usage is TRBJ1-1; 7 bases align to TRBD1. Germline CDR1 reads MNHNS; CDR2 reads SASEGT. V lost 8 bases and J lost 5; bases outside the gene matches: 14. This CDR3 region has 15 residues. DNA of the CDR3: TGTGCCAGCGGCCAACTCGGACAGGCGGGGACTGAAGCTTTCTTT. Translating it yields CASGQLGQAGTEAFF.

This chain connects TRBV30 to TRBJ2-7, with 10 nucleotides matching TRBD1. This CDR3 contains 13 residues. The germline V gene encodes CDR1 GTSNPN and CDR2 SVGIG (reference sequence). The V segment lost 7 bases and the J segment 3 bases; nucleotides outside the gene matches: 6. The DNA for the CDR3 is TGTGCCTCCACGGACAGGGGGAGCTACGAGCAGTACTTC. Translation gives CASTDRGSYEQYF.

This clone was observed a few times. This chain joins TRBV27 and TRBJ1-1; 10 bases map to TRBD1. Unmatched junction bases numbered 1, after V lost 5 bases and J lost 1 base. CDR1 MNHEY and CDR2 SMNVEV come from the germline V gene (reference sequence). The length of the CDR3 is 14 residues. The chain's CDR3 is CASSRQGANTEAFF. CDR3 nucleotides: TGTGCCAGCAGTAGACAGGGGGCGAACACTGAAGCTTTCTTT.

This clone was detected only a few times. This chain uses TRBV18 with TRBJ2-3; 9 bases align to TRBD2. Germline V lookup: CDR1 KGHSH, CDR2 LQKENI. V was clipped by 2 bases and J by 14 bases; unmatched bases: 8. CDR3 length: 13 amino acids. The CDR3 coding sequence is TGTGCCAGCTCACCAAAAGATGCGGGAGGGCTGTATTTT. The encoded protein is CASSPKDAGGLYF.

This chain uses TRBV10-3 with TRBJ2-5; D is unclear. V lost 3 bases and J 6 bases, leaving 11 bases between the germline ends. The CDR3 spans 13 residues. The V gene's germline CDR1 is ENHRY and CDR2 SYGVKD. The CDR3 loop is CAISELYRKTQYF. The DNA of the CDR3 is TGTGCCATCAGTGAACTCTATCGAAAGACCCAGTACTTC.

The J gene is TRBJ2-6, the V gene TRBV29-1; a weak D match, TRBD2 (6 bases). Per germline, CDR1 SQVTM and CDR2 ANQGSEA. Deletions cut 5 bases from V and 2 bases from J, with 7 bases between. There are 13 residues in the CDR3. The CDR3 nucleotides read TGCAGCGTTTGGGGGGCTGGGGCCAACGTCCTGACTTTC. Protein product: CSVWGAGANVLTF. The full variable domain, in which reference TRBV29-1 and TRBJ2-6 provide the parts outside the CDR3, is SAVISQKPSRDICQRGTSLTIQCQVDSQVTMMFWYRQQPGQSLTLIATANQGSEATYESGFVIDKFPISRPNLTFSTLTVSNMSPEDSSIYLCSVWGAGANVLTFGAGSRLTVL.